This TCR delta chain was observed in a study of in vitro expanded adult blood gammadelta T cells (TCRdb year 2020). For the wider study: Among T cells, Vgamma9Vdelta2 cells made up between 94.4% and 100% of the sorted population, reflecting the sort purity. The study compared the TCR repertoire of Vgamma9Vdelta2 T cells expanded in vitro with a mistletoe-extract drug against those expanded with HMBPP or zoledronate. Each donor's cells were separately stimulated with HMBPP, zoledronate or AbnobaViscum P, and TRG and TRD CDR3 repertoires were sequenced for every condition. A few subjects were included in the TCR repertoire analysis. Summary of the overall study and its limitations: The TRDV2 repertoire shared between treatments was private to each donor, and multidimensional scaling grouped TRD repertoires by subject rather than by stimulant. All repertoires derived from in vitro expanded cultures of healthy donor cells, not from mistletoe-treated patients. Most of the top TRGV9 CDR3 clonotypes were public, as they were shared across donors and across all three stimulation conditions. AbnobaViscum P-expanded Vgamma9Vdelta2 repertoires showed CDR3 length, diversity and J usage similar to HMBPP- and zoledronate-expanded repertoires, suggesting a polyclonal response.

For this clone: Its specific antigen is unknown. A far larger clone is one nucleotide away, so this likely arose from a read error. Other DNA sequences in this sample translate to the same CDR3.

The library was built by means of 5' RACE. For each sample, the RNeasy Micro Kit was used to extract RNA from 8,000 to 10,000 sorted cells. Libraries were generated by template-switch reverse transcription, after which the CDR3gamma and CDR3delta regions were amplified by PCR. Amplicons were sequenced on an Illumina MiSeq with the V2 300 kit, and 150 bp paired-end reads were generated. The original methods were these. FastQC version 0.11.8 was used to check read quality. CDR3 sequences were built by aligning reads to GenBank TRG or TRD reference genes using MiXCR version 3.0.3. Apart from TRDD assembly using 3 rather than 5 consecutive nucleotides, MiXCR was run with default parameters. VDJtools version 1.2.1 with default settings was used for repertoire analyses, including normalized Shannon-Wiener diversity, clonotype tracking and multidimensional scaling. CDR3 sequences that were out-of-frame or contained stop codons were left out of the analysis. TCRdb called clones afresh from the public reads with CATT; identical DNA rows were later merged. V and J calls and clone size were set by TCRdb, not the authors. Here the sample has some 390 delta-chain clones; 50% to 65% occur a single time. The ten largest clones represent 62% of the sample.

CDR1 and CDR2 (GEAIGNYY, EKD) derive from the germline V gene. The CDR3 runs 21 amino acids, cysteine and phenylalanine included. Only the CDR3 region is kept as DNA, spanning 63 bases read in frame from base 1. What this sample's treatment or condition label stands for: AbnobaViscum Pini, a non-fermented European mistletoe (Viscum album, pine host) extract drug, about 950 ug/mL. Following expansion, live CD3+ TCRgammadelta+ Vgamma9+ Vdelta2+ T cells were FACS-sorted using a FACS Aria III. Before expansion, PBMC were pulsed with roughly 910 ug/mL AbnobaViscum P for one day and were then washed three times. Cultures were expanded for around 14 days, with IL-2 replenished every 3 to 4 days. After the one-day stimulant pulse, cells were washed three times and then cultured in medium containing around 100 U/mL IL-2. Before culture, peripheral blood mononuclear cells were isolated by Lymphoprep gradient centrifugation and frozen in liquid nitrogen.

The sample consisted of gamma-delta T cells from peripheral blood expanded in culture, taken from an in vitro culture stimulated with Abnoba P. The V and J segments used are TRDV2 and TRDJ3, with 7 junctional bases fitting TRDD3. The TCR comes from an adult in good health. The nucleotides read TGTGCCTGTGACCCCGCCCTTACTGGGGACCTTTACTCCTGGGACACACGACAGATGTTTTTC. Its protein reads: CACDPALTGDLYSWDTRQMFF.